A single sample gave rise to the 17 T cell receptor beta chains below, sequenced in a study of neoadjuvant anti-PD-1 for oral cavity cancer. Generated by immunoSEQ multiplex PCR, the TCRdb table keeps only in-frame clones and is missing some. The data hold around 81,000 clones, with approximately 80% observed a single time. Sequenced material: PBMCs, taken before nivolumab (anti-PD-1) treatment. These receptor sequences come from a person aged 40 to 85 with oral cavity squamous cell carcinoma.

The chain uses TRBV6-5 and TRBJ1-2; D might be TRBD1 (6 bases). V was pared by 6 bases and J by 4 bases, with 18 bases between. The CDR3 covers 15 residues. CDR1 MNHEY and CDR2 SVGAGI come from the germline V gene. The CDR3 bases are TGTGCCAGCAGCCGCGACCGGGACACCACCTATGGCTACACCTTC. This translates into CASSRDRDTTYGYTF.

The chain carries TRBV7-6 and TRBJ2-1; 8 bases fit TRBD1. Germline values: CDR1 SGHVS, CDR2 FNYEAQ. Trimming cost V 4 bases and J 7 bases; bases outside gene matches: 9. This CDR3 has 15 amino acids. The CDR3 loop reads CASSSRTGNRNEQFF. The CDR3 region has the DNA TGTGCCAGCAGCTCACGGACAGGGAATAGGAATGAGCAGTTCTTC.

The J gene is TRBJ2-3, the V gene TRBV2; D is perhaps TRBD1 or TRBD2 (5 bases each). Trimming pared 4 bases from V and 3 bases from J, leaving 8 bases between. This CDR3 comprises 13 residues. Germline V CDR1 and CDR2: SNHLY, FYNNEI. This CDR3 reads CASSAEGTDTQYF. DNA of the CDR3: TGTGCCAGCAGTGCAGAGGGGACAGATACGCAGTATTTT.

The chain recombines TRBV30 with TRBJ2-5; 7 bases map to TRBD1. CDR3 length: 14 amino acids. V lost 5 bases to trimming and J lost 4 bases; unmatched junction nucleotides: 10. Germline V gene sequence: CDR1 GTSNPN, CDR2 SVGIG (reference sequence). CDR3 DNA sequence: TGTGCCTGGGGGAAAGACAGGGTTGGAGAGACCCAGTACTTC. Translation: CAWGKDRVGETQYF.

This rearrangement joins TRBV28 to TRBJ1-5; D is uncertain. The CDR3 contains 12 residues. Germline CDR1 reads MDHEN; CDR2 reads SYDVKM. V was cut by 7 bases and J by 8 bases, with 12 bases left in between. CDR3 protein: CASIDGAEPQHF. Written as DNA, the CDR3 is TGTGCCAGCATCGACGGCGCAGAGCCCCAGCATTTT.

V gene TRBV5-1 combines with J gene TRBJ2-3, with no clear D. CDR1 is SGHRS, CDR2 YFSETQ, per germline. CDR3 length: 15 residues. V was trimmed by 4 bases and J by 1 base, leaving 13 bases between them. The chain's CDR3 is CASSNRRGGTDTQYF. The CDR3 DNA reads as TGCGCCAGCAGCAATAGGAGAGGAGGCACAGATACGCAGTATTTT.

This chain links TRBV6-5 with TRBJ2-7, with TRBD2 matching over 10 bases. Germline V CDR1 and CDR2: MNHEY, SVGAGI. The CDR3 covers 13 residues. V shed 8 bases and J 3 bases; nucleotides not matched to a gene: 4. The CDR3 here is CASARTSGYEQYF. For the CDR3, the DNA is TGTGCCAGCGCTCGGACTAGCGGCTACGAGCAGTACTTC.

A few counts support this clone. The chain employs TRBV11-2 and TRBJ2-3, with TRBD2 identical over 12 bases. The CDR3 contains 16 residues. The germline V gene encodes CDR1 SGHAT and CDR2 FQNNGV. V lost 1 base, J lost 6 bases, and 5 bases stayed unmatched. Written as DNA, the CDR3 is TGTGCCAGCAGCTTAGTGGCTAGCGGGAGGGGGGATACGCAGTATTTT. Translation gives CASSLVASGRGDTQYF.

The chain carries TRBV5-1 and TRBJ2-1; TRBD1 might be the D (6 bases). This CDR3 is 14 amino acids long. V lost 0 bases and J lost 7, with 11 bases in between. The germline V gene encodes CDR1 SGHRS and CDR2 YFSETQ. CDR3 in amino acids: CASSLVTGWNEQFF. In DNA form, the CDR3 reads TGCGCCAGCAGCTTGGTAACAGGGTGGAATGAGCAGTTCTTC.

The CDR3 is CASSLGTASGEAFF. As DNA, the CDR3 is TGTGCCAGCAGCTTAGGTACAGCCTCGGGTGAAGCTTTCTTT. V usage is TRBV11-2 and J usage is TRBJ1-1; D not resolved. CDR3 size: 14 residues. The germline V gene encodes CDR1 SGHAT and CDR2 FQNNGV. V lost 1 base and J lost 7, with 13 bases in between.

This sequence joins TRBV10-3 and TRBJ1-3, with 10 bases matching TRBD1. V shed 3 bases and J 3 bases; nucleotides not matched to a gene: 11. Germline-derived CDR1 and CDR2 are ENHRY and SYGVKD. This CDR3 is 18 amino acids long. The CDR3 DNA follows: TGTGCCATCAGTGAAGGGAGACAGGGGGCTTCTAGTGGAAACACCATATATTTT. It yields the protein CAISEGRQGASSGNTIYF.

This clone was seen a handful of times. The chain uses TRBV14 and TRBJ1-2, with a tentative D call TRBD1 (5 bases). The CDR3 totals 17 residues. V was trimmed by 3 bases and J by 1 base, leaving 18 bases between them. Germline V lookup: CDR1 SGHDN, CDR2 FVKESK. CDR3 protein: CASSHRGQGTLNYGYTF. In nucleotides, the CDR3 is TGTGCCAGCAGCCACCGAGGGCAGGGCACTCTTAACTATGGCTACACCTTC.

This chain uses TRBV15 with TRBJ2-3; D may be TRBD2 (5 bases). The V and J ends lost 8 bases and 4 bases respectively, with 16 bases between them. Germline V gene lookup returns CDR1 LNHNV and CDR2 YYDKDF (reference sequence). The CDR3 is 14 residues long. For the CDR3, the DNA is TGTGCCACCGGGTCGCCGGGGTACTCAGATACGCAGTATTTT. Translation: CATGSPGYSDTQYF.

The chain carries TRBV2 and TRBJ2-7; D is unresolved. The V gene lost 10 bases and the J gene lost 6 bases, with 19 bases spanning the gap. Germline lookup yields CDR1 SNHLY and CDR2 FYNNEI. CDR3 length: 13 residues. Written as DNA, the CDR3 is TGTGCCACCGCCTCCGGGTCCTTCGGCGAGCAGTACTTC. As protein: CATASGSFGEQYF. Full variable domain (remainder filled in from reference TRBV2 and TRBJ2-7): EPEVTQTPSHQVTQMGQEVILRCVPISNHLYFYWYRQILGQKVEFLVSFYNNEISEKSEIFDDQFSVERPDGSNFTLKIRSTKLEDSAMYFCATASGSFGEQYFGPGTRLTVT.

This clone has just one count. The chain uses TRBV30 and TRBJ2-3; D not certain. The germline V gene encodes CDR1 GTSNPN and CDR2 SVGIG (reference sequence). The CDR3 is 14 amino acids. V lost 3 bases, J lost 1 base, and 11 bases lay in between. The CDR3 DNA follows: TGTGCCTGGAGCCTCGGTCCTGGCACAGATACGCAGTATTTT. This sequence encodes CAWSLGPGTDTQYF. Together with reference TRBV30 and TRBJ2-3, the CDR3 gives the full variable domain: SQTIHQWPATLVQPVGSPLSLECTVEGTSNPNLYWYRQAAGRGLQLLFYSVGIGQISSEVPQNLSASRPQDRQFILSSKKLLLSDSGFYLCAWSLGPGTDTQYFGPGTRLTVL.

In this sample, this clone turned up a few times. This chain uses TRBV30 with TRBJ2-5; 11 bases match TRBD1. The trim removed 3 bases at V and 7 bases at J, leaving 13 bases unmatched. The V gene's germline CDR1 is GTSNPN and CDR2 SVGIG (reference sequence). The CDR3 has 16 residues. CDR3 sequence: CAWSPGQGATSGTQYF. The DNA for the CDR3 is TGTGCCTGGAGCCCCGGACAGGGGGCTACTTCGGGGACCCAGTACTTC.

V and J are TRBV30 and TRBJ1-5; maybe TRBD1 (5 bases). The V end lost 5 bases, the J end lost 3 bases, and 11 bases lay between the germline ends. The CDR3 totals 13 residues. Germline CDR1 GTSNPN, CDR2 SVGIG (reference sequence). CDR3 nucleotide sequence: TGTGCCTGGCAAGGGGCGGACAATCAGCCCCAGCATTTT. This encodes CAWQGADNQPQHF.